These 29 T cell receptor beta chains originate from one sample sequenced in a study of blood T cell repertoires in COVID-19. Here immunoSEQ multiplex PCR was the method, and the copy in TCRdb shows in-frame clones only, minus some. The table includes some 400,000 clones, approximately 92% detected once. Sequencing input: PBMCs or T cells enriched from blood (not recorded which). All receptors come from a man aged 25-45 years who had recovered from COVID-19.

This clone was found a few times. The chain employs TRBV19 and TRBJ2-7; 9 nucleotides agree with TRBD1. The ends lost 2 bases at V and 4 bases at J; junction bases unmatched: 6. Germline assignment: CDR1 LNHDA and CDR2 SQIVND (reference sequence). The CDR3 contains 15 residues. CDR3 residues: CASSIKQGASYEQYF. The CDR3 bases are TGTGCCAGTAGTATAAAACAGGGGGCTTCTTACGAGCAGTACTTC.

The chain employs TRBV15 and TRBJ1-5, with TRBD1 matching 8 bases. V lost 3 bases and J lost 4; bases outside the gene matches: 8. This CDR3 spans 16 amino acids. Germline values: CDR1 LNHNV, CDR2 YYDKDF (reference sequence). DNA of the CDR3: TGTGCCACCAGCAGTGCTGGGACAGGCATAAATCAGCCCCAGCATTTT. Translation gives CATSSAGTGINQPQHF. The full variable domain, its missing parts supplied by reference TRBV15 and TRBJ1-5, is DAMVIQNPRYQVTQFGKPVTLSCSQTLNHNVMYWYQQKSSQAPKLLFHYYDKDFNNEADTPDNFQSRRPNTSFCFLDIRSPGLGDTAMYLCATSSAGTGINQPQHFGDGTRLSIL.

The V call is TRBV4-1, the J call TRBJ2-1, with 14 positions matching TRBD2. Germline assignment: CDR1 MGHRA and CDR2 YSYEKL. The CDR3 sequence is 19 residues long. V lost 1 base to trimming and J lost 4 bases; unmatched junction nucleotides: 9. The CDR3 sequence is CASSQAAGLAGVSYNEQFF. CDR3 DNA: TGCGCCAGCAGCCAAGCCGCGGGACTAGCGGGAGTTTCTTACAATGAGCAGTTCTTC.

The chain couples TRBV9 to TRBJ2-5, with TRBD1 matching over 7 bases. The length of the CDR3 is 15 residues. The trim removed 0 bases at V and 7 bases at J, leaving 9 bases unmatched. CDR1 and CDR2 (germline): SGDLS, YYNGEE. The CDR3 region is CASSVEGADGWTQYF. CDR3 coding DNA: TGTGCCAGCAGCGTAGAGGGGGCAGACGGTTGGACCCAGTACTTC.

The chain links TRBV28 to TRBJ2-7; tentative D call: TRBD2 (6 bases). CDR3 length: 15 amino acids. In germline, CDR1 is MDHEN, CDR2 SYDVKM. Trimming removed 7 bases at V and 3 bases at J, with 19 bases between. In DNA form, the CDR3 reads TGTGCCAGCAAGTTTTACGGAGGAGGGTACTACGAGCAGTACTTC. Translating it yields CASKFYGGGYYEQYF.

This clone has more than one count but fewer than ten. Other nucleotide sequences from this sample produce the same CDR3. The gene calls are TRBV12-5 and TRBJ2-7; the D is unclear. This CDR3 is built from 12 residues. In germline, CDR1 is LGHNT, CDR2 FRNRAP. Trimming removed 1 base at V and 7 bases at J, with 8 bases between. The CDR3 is CASGLGLGEQYF. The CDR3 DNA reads TGTGCTAGTGGTTTGGGACTTGGGGAGCAGTACTTC. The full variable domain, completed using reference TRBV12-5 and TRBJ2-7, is DARVTQTPRHKVTEMGQEVTMRCQPILGHNTVFWYRQTMMQGLELLAYFRNRAPLDDSGMPKDRFSAEMPDATLATLKIQPSEPRDSAVYFCASGLGLGEQYFGPGTRLTVT.

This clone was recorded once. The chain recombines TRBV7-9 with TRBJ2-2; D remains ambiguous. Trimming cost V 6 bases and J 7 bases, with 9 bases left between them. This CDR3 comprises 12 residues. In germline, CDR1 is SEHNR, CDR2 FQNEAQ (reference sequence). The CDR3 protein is CASRREVGELFF. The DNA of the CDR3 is TGTGCCAGCAGACGAGAGGTCGGGGAGCTGTTTTTT.

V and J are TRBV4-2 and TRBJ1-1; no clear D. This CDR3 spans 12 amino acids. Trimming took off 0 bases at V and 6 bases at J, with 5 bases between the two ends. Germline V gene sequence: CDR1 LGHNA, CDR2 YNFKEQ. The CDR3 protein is CASSQEFAEAFF. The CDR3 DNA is TGTGCCAGCAGCCAAGAATTCGCTGAAGCTTTCTTT.

The chain's CDR3 is CASSLGAGEGYEQYF. DNA of the CDR3: TGCGCCAGCAGCTTGGGGGCGGGAGAAGGATACGAGCAGTACTTC. The chain couples TRBV5-1 to TRBJ2-7; 7 bases align to TRBD2. The V gene's germline CDR1 is SGHRS and CDR2 YFSETQ. The length of the CDR3 is 15 residues. The V and J ends lost 0 bases and 4 bases, in that order; junction bases with no gene match: 7.

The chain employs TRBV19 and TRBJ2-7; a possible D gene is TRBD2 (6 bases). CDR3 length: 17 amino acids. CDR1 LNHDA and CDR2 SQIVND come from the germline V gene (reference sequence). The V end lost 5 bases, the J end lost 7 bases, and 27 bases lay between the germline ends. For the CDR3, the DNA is TGTGCCAGTAGTGCCCTGAAAAAGGAGGGGAAATACTGGGAGCAGTACTTC. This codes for CASSALKKEGKYWEQYF. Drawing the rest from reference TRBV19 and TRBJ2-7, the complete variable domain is DGGITQSPKYLFRKEGQNVTLSCEQNLNHDAMYWYRQDPGQGLRLIYYSQIVNDFQKGDIAEGYSVSREKKESFPLTVTSAQKNPTAFYLCASSALKKEGKYWEQYFGPGTRLTVT.

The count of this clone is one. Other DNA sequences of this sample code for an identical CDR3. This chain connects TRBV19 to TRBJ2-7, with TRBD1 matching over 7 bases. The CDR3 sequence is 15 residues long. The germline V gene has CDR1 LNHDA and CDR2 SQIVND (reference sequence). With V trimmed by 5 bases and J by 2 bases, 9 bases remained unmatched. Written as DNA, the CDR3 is TGTGCCAGTAGTCTCTCCCGGGACAGAGCCTACGAGCAGTACTTC. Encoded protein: CASSLSRDRAYEQYF.

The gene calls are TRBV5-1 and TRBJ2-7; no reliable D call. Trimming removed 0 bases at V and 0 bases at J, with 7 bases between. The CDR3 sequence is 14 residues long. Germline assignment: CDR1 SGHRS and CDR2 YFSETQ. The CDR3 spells CASSLDSYSYEQYF. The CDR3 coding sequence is TGCGCCAGCAGCTTGGACTCGTACTCCTACGAGCAGTACTTC. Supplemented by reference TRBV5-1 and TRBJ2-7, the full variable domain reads KAGVTQTPRYLIKTRGQQVTLSCSPISGHRSVSWYQQTPGQGLQFLFEYFSETQRNKGNFPGRFSGRQFSNSRSEMNVSTLELGDSALYLCASSLDSYSYEQYFGPGTRLTVT.

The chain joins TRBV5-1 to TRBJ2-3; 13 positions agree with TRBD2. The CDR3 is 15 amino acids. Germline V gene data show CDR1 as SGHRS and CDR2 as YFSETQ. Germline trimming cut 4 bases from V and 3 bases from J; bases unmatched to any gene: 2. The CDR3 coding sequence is TGCGCCAGCAGCCCGGGACTAGCGGGAACAGATACGCAGTATTTT. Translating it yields CASSPGLAGTDTQYF.

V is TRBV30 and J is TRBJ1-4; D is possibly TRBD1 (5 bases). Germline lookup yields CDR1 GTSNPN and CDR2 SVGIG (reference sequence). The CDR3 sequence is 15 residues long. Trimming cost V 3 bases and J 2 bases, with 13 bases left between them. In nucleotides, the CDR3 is TGTGCCTGGAGCCCTCAGGGTTTTACTAATGAAAAACTGTTTTTT. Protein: CAWSPQGFTNEKLFF. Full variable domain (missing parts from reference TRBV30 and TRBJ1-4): SQTIHQWPATLVQPVGSPLSLECTVEGTSNPNLYWYRQAAGRGLQLLFYSVGIGQISSEVPQNLSASRPQDRQFILSSKKLLLSDSGFYLCAWSPQGFTNEKLFFGSGTQLSVL.

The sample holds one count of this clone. DNA for the CDR3: TGTGCCACCGAACCCAACGCCCGGGACAGTACCTACGAGCAGTACTTC. Protein sequence: CATEPNARDSTYEQYF. This chain uses TRBV15 with TRBJ2-7; 7 bases match TRBD1. The trim removed 8 bases at V and 2 bases at J, leaving 15 bases unmatched. The CDR3 has 16 residues. Germline CDR1 and CDR2: LNHNV and YYDKDF (reference sequence).

CDR3 loop: CASSISGGRTGELFF. The CDR3 coding sequence is TGTGCCAGTAGTATTTCCGGGGGGAGGACCGGGGAGCTGTTTTTT. This chain joins TRBV19 and TRBJ2-2; 7 bases align to TRBD2. Germline CDR1 reads LNHDA; CDR2 reads SQIVND (reference sequence). The CDR3 is made up of 15 amino acids. V was pared by 3 bases and J by 5 bases, with 6 bases of the junction left unmatched.

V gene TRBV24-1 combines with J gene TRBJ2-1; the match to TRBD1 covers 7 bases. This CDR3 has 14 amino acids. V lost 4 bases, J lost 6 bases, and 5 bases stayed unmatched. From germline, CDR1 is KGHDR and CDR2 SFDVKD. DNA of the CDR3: TGTGCCACCAGTGACCCGACAGGGATCAATGAGCAGTTCTTC. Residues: CATSDPTGINEQFF.

The CDR3 reads CASSQGPFGGELFF. The CDR3 DNA follows: TGTGCCAGCAGTCAGGGTCCGTTCGGTGGGGAGCTGTTTTTT. The V gene is TRBV6-5, the J gene TRBJ2-2; possibly TRBD1 for D (5 bases). The CDR3 has 14 residues. Germline V gives CDR1 MNHEY, CDR2 SVGAGI. V lost 5 bases and J lost 8, with 15 bases in between.

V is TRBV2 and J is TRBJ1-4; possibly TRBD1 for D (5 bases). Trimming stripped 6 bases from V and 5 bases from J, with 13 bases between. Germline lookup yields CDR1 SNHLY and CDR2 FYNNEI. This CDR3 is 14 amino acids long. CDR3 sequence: CASRADSGNEKLFF. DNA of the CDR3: TGTGCCAGCAGGGCTGACAGCGGGAATGAAAAACTGTTTTTT.

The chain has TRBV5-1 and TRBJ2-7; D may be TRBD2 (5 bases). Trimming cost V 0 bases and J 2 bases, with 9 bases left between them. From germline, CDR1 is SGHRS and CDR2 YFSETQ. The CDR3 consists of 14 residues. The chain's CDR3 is CASSLAGETYEQYF. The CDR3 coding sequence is TGCGCCAGCAGCTTGGCCGGGGAAACCTACGAGCAGTACTTC. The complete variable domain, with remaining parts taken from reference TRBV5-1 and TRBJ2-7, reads KAGVTQTPRYLIKTRGQQVTLSCSPISGHRSVSWYQQTPGQGLQFLFEYFSETQRNKGNFPGRFSGRQFSNSRSEMNVSTLELGDSALYLCASSLAGETYEQYFGPGTRLTVT.

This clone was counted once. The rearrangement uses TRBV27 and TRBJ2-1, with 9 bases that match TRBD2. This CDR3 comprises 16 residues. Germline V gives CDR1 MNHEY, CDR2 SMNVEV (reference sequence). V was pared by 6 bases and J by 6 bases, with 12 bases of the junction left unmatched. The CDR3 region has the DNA TGTGCCAGCAGCCCCCTAGCGGGACGGCCCCGCAATGAGCAGTTCTTC. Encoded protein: CASSPLAGRPRNEQFF.

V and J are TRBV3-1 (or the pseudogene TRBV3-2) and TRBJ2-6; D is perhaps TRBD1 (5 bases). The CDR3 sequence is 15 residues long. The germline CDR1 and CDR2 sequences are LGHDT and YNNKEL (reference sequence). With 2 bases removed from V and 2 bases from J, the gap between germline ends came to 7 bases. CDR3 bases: TGTGCCAGCAGCCAATTAGGGGCTGGGGCCAACGTCCTGACTTTC. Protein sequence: CASSQLGAGANVLTF.

The CDR3 bases are TGTGCCTGGAGAGGCCGGGGTGTGCTCCATGGCTACACCTTC. Amino acids: CAWRGRGVLHGYTF. This chain connects TRBV30 to TRBJ1-2; D gene unclear. Trimming took off 3 bases at V and 6 bases at J, with 17 bases between the two ends. Germline assignment: CDR1 GTSNPN and CDR2 SVGIG (reference sequence). The CDR3 has 14 residues. Looking up the rest from reference TRBV30 and TRBJ1-2 gives the full variable domain: SQTIHQWPATLVQPVGSPLSLECTVEGTSNPNLYWYRQAAGRGLQLLFYSVGIGQISSEVPQNLSASRPQDRQFILSSKKLLLSDSGFYLCAWRGRGVLHGYTFGSGTRLTVV.

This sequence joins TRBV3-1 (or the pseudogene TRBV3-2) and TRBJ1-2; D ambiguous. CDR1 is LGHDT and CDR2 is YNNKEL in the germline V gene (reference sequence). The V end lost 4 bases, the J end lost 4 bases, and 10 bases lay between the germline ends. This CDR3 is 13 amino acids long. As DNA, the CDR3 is TGTGCCAGCAGCCCCCAGGAACCCTATGGCTACACCTTC. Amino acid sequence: CASSPQEPYGYTF.

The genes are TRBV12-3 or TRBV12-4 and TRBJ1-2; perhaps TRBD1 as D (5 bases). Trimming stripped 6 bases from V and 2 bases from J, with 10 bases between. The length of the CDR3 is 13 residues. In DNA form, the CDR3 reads TGTGCCAGCAGCCAGGGACTGAACTATGGCTACACCTTC. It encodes CASSQGLNYGYTF.

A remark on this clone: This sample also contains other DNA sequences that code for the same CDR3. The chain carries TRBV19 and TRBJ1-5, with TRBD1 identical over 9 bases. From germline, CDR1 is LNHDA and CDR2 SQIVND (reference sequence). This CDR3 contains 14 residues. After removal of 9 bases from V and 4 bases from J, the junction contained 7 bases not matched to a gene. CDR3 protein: CASRDRVGNQPQHF. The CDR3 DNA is TGTGCCAGCCGGGACAGGGTAGGAAATCAGCCCCAGCATTTT.

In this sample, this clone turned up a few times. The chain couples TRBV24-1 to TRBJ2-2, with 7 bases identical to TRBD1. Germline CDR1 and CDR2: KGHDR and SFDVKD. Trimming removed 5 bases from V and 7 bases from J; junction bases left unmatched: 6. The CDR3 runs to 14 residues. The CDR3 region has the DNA TGTGCCACCAGTGGTTCCTGGGACAGCGGGGAGCTGTTTTTT. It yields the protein CATSGSWDSGELFF.

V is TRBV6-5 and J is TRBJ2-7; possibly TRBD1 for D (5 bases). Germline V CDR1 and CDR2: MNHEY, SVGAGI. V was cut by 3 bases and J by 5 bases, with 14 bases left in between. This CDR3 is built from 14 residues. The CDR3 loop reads CASSYARAGHEQYF. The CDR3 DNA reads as TGTGCCAGCAGTTATGCCAGGGCCGGACACGAGCAGTACTTC.

The CDR3 reads CASSFPGLVSETQYF. In nucleotides, the CDR3 is TGTGCCAGCAGCTTCCCGGGACTAGTGAGCGAGACCCAGTACTTC. The chain recombines TRBV5-8 with TRBJ2-5; 8 positions agree with TRBD2. V lost 2 bases to trimming and J lost 5 bases; unmatched junction nucleotides: 8. This CDR3 contains 15 residues. Germline loops: CDR1 SGHTS, CDR2 YDEGEE. Full variable domain (rest looked up from reference TRBV5-8 and TRBJ2-5): EAGVTQSPTHLIKTRGQQATLRCSPISGHTSVYWYQQALGLGLQFLLWYDEGEERNRGNFPPRFSGRQFPNYSSELNVNALELEDSALYLCASSFPGLVSETQYFGPGTRLLVL.